This T cell receptor beta chain was profiled in a study of patients and donors after allogeneic stem cell transplantation. Germline V gene lookup returns CDR1 SEHNR and CDR2 FQNEAQ (reference sequence). Trimming took 5 bases from V and 8 from J, leaving 13 bases between them. The CDR3 runs 13 residues. This clonotype was seen a few times. TCRdb reprocessed the RT-PCR reads with MiXCR, giving one entry per CDR3 protein. The sample has roughly 880,000 distinct CDR3 sequences; roughly 18% are singletons. V is TRBV7-9 and J is TRBJ2-1; D may be TRBD1 (6 bases). Sequenced material: blood, either unsorted or a sorted T cell fraction (not recorded which). This receptor was obtained from a human donor who was either an allogeneic HSCT recipient or a stem cell or donor lymphocyte infusion donor (not recorded which). It is not recorded whose cells these are; they may come from a transplant donor. The CDR3 nucleotides read TGTGCCAGCAGCACGTACAGGGACGATGAGCAGTTCTTC. Its protein is CASSTYRDDEQFF. Full variable domain (missing parts from reference TRBV7-9 and TRBJ2-1): DTGVSQNPRHKITKRGQNVTFRCDPISEHNRLYWYRQTLGQGPEFLTYFQNEAQLEKSRLLSDRFSAERPKGSFSTLEIQRTEQGDSAMYLCASSTYRDDEQFFGPGTRLTVL.